This TCR beta chain was captured in a study of T cell repertoires in cytomegalovirus infection. Background on the study: CMV infection together with matching HLA type was indicated by public TCR beta signatures.

TCRdb redid the calling of the reads with MiXCR, one entry per CDR3 protein. The repertoire consists of around 430,000 distinct CDR3 sequences, with approximately 46% occurring once and the leading ten covering around two fifths. This clonotype has a handful of counts. Its specificity is not known. This CDR3 comprises 13 residues. From germline, CDR1 is MNHNS and CDR2 SASEGT. V lost 6 bases to trimming and J lost 7 bases, with 15 bases between them. The sequenced sample was cultured PBMCs, obtained from culture after CMV antigen stimulation. The chain recombines TRBV6-1 with TRBJ2-5; D uncertain. The receptor was isolated from a human donor in good health (CMV status not recorded). Some clones in this sample may be carry-over from other donors' samples. CDR3 DNA sequence: TGTGCCAGCAGCTCTACCTTGGGTGGGACCCAGTACTTC. It translates to CASSSTLGGTQYF.